Each of the 10 T cell receptor beta chains below was sequenced from the same sample in a study of response to subunit inactivated influenza vaccine. Using its own MiXCR run on the RT-PCR reads, TCRdb lists one record per CDR3 protein. This sample has around 530,000 distinct CDR3 sequences, with around 11% found just once. This specimen was PBMCs from blood, taken on the day of vaccination. The receptors were sampled from a man aged 50 to 60 who received an inactivated influenza vaccine.

This sequence joins TRBV12-3 or TRBV12-4 and TRBJ2-6, with 7 bases matching TRBD2. The CDR3 covers 16 residues. V trimming: 5 bases; J trimming: 2 bases; junction bases outside the gene matches: 6. In DNA form, the CDR3 reads TGTGCCAGCAGTCACCCCACTAGCGCTGGGGCCAACGTCCTGACTTTC. This gives the protein CASSHPTSAGANVLTF.

In its sample, this clonotype was seen a few times. The rearrangement uses TRBV6-2 or TRBV6-3 and TRBJ2-7, with D possibly matching TRBD2 (5 bases). The V gene's germline CDR1 is MNHEY and CDR2 SVGEGT. V lost 4 bases and J 2 bases, leaving 15 bases between the germline ends. The CDR3 is made up of 15 amino acids. CDR3 DNA sequence: TGTGCCAGCAGTTCCCCGGGTAGCGCAACCTACGAGCAGTACTTC. Its protein product is CASSSPGSATYEQYF.

The CDR3 loop reads CASSRVDNEQFF. The CDR3 DNA reads TGTGCCAGCAGCCGGGTTGATAATGAGCAGTTCTTC. This chain links TRBV7-6 with TRBJ2-1; D not resolved. The V gene lost 5 bases and the J gene lost 7 bases, with 9 bases spanning the gap. CDR1 and CDR2 from the germline V gene are SGHVS and FNYEAQ. CDR3 length: 12 residues.

The table lists this clonotype with a few counts. V is TRBV28 and J is TRBJ2-1; the match to TRBD1 covers 8 bases. CDR1 and CDR2 from the germline V gene are MDHEN and SYDVKM. V lost 1 base and J lost 14; bases outside the gene matches: 4. The CDR3 is made up of 12 amino acids. In DNA, the CDR3 is TGTGCCAGCAGTTTATTCGAGACAGGGGAGTTCTTC. Its protein product is CASSLFETGEFF.

J is TRBJ2-6 and V is TRBV6-1, with D unresolved. Germline V gives CDR1 MNHNS, CDR2 SASEGT. V was clipped by 6 bases and J by 0 bases, with 9 bases between them. The CDR3 length is 15 residues. The CDR3 protein is CASRPEYSGANVLTF. CDR3 DNA: TGTGCCAGCAGACCCGAATACTCTGGGGCCAACGTCCTGACTTTC.

The chain employs TRBV7-8 and TRBJ2-1, with 14 bases lining up with TRBD2. The germline V gene encodes CDR1 SGHVS and CDR2 FQNEAQ. Trimming cost V 6 bases and J 9 bases; bases outside gene matches: 10. CDR3 length: 16 residues. The CDR3 DNA follows: TGTGCCAGCAGTTTGACTAGCGGGAGGGCCTTTTCTGAGCAGTTCTTC. As protein: CASSLTSGRAFSEQFF.

This chain connects TRBV7-9 to TRBJ2-7; D is perhaps TRBD1 (5 bases). Per germline, CDR1 SEHNR and CDR2 FQNEAQ (reference sequence). This CDR3 comprises 16 residues. V lost 6 bases, J lost 4 bases, and 22 bases lay in between. This CDR3 reads CASRNETDQDGYEQYF. CDR3 bases: TGTGCCAGCAGAAATGAGACAGACCAAGACGGATACGAGCAGTACTTC.

This chain connects TRBV5-1 to TRBJ2-2; tentatively, D is TRBD1 (5 bases). This CDR3 is built from 14 residues. Trimming shortened V by 2 bases and J by 5 bases, and 10 bases separated the two germline ends. Per germline, CDR1 SGHRS and CDR2 YFSETQ. CDR3 DNA: TGCGCCAGCAGCTTCACAGGAGAGACCGGGGAGCTGTTTTTT. Translating gives CASSFTGETGELFF.

This clonotype was recorded many times. The chain joins TRBV4-1 to TRBJ2-7; 8 nucleotides match TRBD1. J was trimmed by 3 bases and V by 4 bases; bases with no gene match: 8. CDR3 size: 15 residues. Germline V gene data show CDR1 as MGHRA and CDR2 as YSYEKL. CDR3 nucleotide sequence: TGCGCCAGCAGCCTACACCCTGGACAGGGCTACGAGCAGTACTTC. Translation: CASSLHPGQGYEQYF.

This rearrangement joins TRBV29-1 to TRBJ1-2; 7 nucleotides match TRBD1. This CDR3 spans 12 amino acids. Trimming removed 7 bases from V and 4 bases from J; junction bases left unmatched: 6. Germline assignment: CDR1 SQVTM and CDR2 ANQGSEA. Written as DNA, the CDR3 is TGCAGCGACGACAGGGATCTCTATGGCTACACCTTC. This sequence encodes CSDDRDLYGYTF.